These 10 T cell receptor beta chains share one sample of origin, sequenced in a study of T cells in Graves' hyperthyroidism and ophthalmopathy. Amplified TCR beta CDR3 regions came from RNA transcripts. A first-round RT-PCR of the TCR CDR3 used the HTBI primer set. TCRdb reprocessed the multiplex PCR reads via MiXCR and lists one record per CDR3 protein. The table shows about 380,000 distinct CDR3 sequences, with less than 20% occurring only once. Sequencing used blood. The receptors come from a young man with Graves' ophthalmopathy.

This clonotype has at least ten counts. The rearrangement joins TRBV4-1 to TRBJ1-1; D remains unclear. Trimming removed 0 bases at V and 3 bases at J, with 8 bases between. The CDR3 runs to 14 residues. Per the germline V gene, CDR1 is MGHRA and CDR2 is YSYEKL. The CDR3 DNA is TGCGCCAGCAGCCAAGATCCGGGATACACTGAAGCTTTCTTT. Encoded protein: CASSQDPGYTEAFF.

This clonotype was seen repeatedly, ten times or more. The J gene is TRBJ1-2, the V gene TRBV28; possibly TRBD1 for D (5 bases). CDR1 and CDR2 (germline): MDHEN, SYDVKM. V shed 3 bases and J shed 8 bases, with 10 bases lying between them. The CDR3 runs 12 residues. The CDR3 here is CASSLITGGYTF. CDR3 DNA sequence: TGTGCCAGCAGTTTGATTACAGGAGGCTACACCTTC.

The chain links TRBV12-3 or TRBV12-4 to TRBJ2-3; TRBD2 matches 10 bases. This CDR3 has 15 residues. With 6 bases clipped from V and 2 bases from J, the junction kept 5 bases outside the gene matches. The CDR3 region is CASRLLAGPTDTQYF. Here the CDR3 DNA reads TGTGCCAGCAGGCTACTAGCGGGGCCCACAGATACGCAGTATTTT.

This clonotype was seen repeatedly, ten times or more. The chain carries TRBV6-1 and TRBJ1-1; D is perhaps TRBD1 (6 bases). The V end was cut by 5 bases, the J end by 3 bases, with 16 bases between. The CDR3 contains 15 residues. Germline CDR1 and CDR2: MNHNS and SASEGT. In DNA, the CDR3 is TGTGCCAGCAGTTCGCCGGGGGCCGCAGACACTGAAGCTTTCTTT. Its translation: CASSSPGAADTEAFF.

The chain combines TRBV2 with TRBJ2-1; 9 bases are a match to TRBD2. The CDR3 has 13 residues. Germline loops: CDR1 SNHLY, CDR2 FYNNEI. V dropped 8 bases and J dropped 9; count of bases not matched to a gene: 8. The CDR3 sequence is CASGSGGRGEQFF. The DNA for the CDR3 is TGTGCCAGCGGGAGCGGGGGGCGGGGTGAGCAGTTCTTC.

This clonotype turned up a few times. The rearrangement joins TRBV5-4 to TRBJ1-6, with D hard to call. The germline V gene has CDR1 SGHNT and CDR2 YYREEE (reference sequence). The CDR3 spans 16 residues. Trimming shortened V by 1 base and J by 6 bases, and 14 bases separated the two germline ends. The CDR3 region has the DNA TGTGCCAGCAGCTTGTTTGCCGGACTTTCTAATTCACCCCTCCACTTT. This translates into CASSLFAGLSNSPLHF.

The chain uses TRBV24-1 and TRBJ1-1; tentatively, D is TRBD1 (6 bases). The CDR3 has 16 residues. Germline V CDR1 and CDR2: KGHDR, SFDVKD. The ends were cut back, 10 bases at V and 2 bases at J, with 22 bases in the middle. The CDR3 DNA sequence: TGTGCCACGTTTACAGGGCCCCTCGCCCTTAACACTGAAGCTTTCTTT. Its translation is CATFTGPLALNTEAFF.

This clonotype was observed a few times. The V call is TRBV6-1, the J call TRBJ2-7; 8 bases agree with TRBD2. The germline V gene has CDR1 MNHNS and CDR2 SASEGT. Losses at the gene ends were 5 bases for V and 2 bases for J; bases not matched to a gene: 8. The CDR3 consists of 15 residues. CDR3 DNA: TGTGCCAGCAGTAGCTCGGGAGGGAACACCTACGAGCAGTACTTC. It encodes CASSSSGGNTYEQYF.

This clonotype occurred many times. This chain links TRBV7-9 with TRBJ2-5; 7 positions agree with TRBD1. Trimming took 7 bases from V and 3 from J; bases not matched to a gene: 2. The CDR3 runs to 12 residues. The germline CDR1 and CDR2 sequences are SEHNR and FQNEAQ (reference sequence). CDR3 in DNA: TGTGCCAGCAACAGGGGCGAAGAGACCCAGTACTTC. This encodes CASNRGEETQYF.

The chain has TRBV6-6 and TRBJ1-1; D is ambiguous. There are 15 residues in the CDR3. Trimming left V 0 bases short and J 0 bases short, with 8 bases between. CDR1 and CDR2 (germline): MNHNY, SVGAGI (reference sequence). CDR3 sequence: CASSYSRTLNTEAFF. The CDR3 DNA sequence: TGTGCCAGCAGTTACTCGCGTACTCTGAACACTGAAGCTTTCTTT.